This note documents a single T cell receptor (beta chain) sequence. The ends lost 9 bases at V and 6 bases at J; junction bases unmatched: 9. The length of the CDR3 is 14 residues. Assay: immunoSEQ multiplex PCR; the TCRdb copy retains only in-frame clones and omits some. The sample consists of 55,000 to 80,000 clones, 75% to 90% of them appearing once. Noted time point: pretreatment peripheral blood. This sample was included in a study of PD-L1 blockade in urothelial cancer. The V and J genes are TRBV6-7 and TRBJ2-3, with 10 bases aligning to TRBD2. TRBV6-7 is filed as an ORF, its function uncertain. Here the sequenced sample was PBMCs, taken around atezolizumab (anti-PD-L1) treatment. The sequence was obtained from a man between 60 and 70 years old with urothelial cancer. CDR3 nucleotide sequence: TGTGCCAGACCTAGCGGGGGAGCCGAGGATACGCAGTATTTT. Protein product: CARPSGGAEDTQYF.